This T cell receptor beta chain was retrieved from a study of blood T cell repertoires in COVID-19. Study summary: Acute and convalescent COVID-19 samples came from the United States, Italy and Spain.

The repertoire was sequenced with immunoSEQ multiplex PCR; TCRdb's copy has only in-frame clones and lacks some. The sample lists hundreds of thousands of clones; over 75% were seen once. Participants had their cohort set by participant-reported clinical history. This clone was seen once. The CDR3 runs 13 residues. V dropped 1 base and J dropped 4 bases, with 10 bases sitting between them. CDR1 GTSNPN and CDR2 SVGIG come from the germline V gene (reference sequence). The chain recombines TRBV30 with TRBJ2-5; the D gene is possibly TRBD2 (6 bases). The receptor comes from a woman between 35 and 50 years old with acute COVID-19. The sequencing sample was made of PBMCs or T cells enriched from blood (not recorded which). The CDR3 spells CAWSASAAETQYF. CDR3 sequence (DNA): TGTGCCTGGAGTGCTAGCGCGGCAGAGACCCAGTACTTC.